Following are 21 T cell receptor beta chains from one sample sequenced in a study of cytotoxic CD8 clonotypes in ibrutinib-treated CLL. Assay used: immunoSEQ multiplex PCR; TCRdb lists only in-frame clones, some missing. The table includes 150,000 or so clones, over 75% detected once. Sample: PBMCs, taken at disease progression, from a patient treated with ibrutinib. The receptors were gathered from a human donor with chronic lymphocytic leukemia.

The genes are TRBV30 and TRBJ2-5; D is unresolved. Germline V gene data show CDR1 as GTSNPN and CDR2 as SVGIG (reference sequence). The CDR3 is made up of 13 amino acids. Trimming took off 5 bases at V and 1 base at J, with 11 bases between the two ends. CDR3 DNA sequence: TGTGCCTGGGCCTACGGAGCCCAAGAGACCCAGTACTTC. This encodes CAWAYGAQETQYF.

This chain uses TRBV7-9 with TRBJ1-1; no firm D call. Germline CDR1 and CDR2: SEHNR and FQNEAQ (reference sequence). CDR3 length equals 14 residues. The V end lost 2 bases, the J end lost 1 base, and 8 bases lay between the germline ends. Here the CDR3 DNA reads TGTGCCAGCAGCTTAACCCTGTCGAACACTGAAGCTTTCTTT. Translation: CASSLTLSNTEAFF.

The CDR3 DNA reads TGTGCCAGCAGCAAACCGGGACCGGGCTCCTACGAGCAGTACTTC. Protein: CASSKPGPGSYEQYF. The chain employs TRBV7-9 and TRBJ2-7; D may correspond to TRBD1 or TRBD2 (5 bases each). The CDR3 has 15 amino acids. The germline gives CDR1 SEHNR, CDR2 FQNEAQ (reference sequence). V shed 5 bases and J shed 0 bases, with 14 bases lying between them.

The chain carries TRBV5-1 and TRBJ1-1; no definite D call. Germline CDR1 SGHRS, CDR2 YFSETQ. CDR3 length equals 15 residues. Between the trimmed V and J ends, which lost 5 bases and 1 base, there was a span of 15 bases. CDR3 protein: CASSFISPQNTEAFF. The CDR3 DNA reads as TGCGCCAGCAGTTTCATATCCCCGCAGAACACTGAAGCTTTCTTT.

Here the CDR3 reads CASSQGPELASYEQYF. The CDR3 bases are TGCGCCAGCAGCCAAGGGCCGGAACTAGCCAGCTACGAGCAGTACTTC. This sequence joins TRBV4-1 and TRBJ2-7; possibly TRBD2 for D (6 bases). Germline CDR1 reads MGHRA; CDR2 reads YSYEKL. The CDR3 totals 16 residues. The V end was cut by 1 base, the J end by 3 bases, with 16 bases between.

This chain links TRBV2 with TRBJ1-1; no firm D call. Trimming pared 6 bases from V and 7 bases from J, leaving 21 bases between. The germline V gene encodes CDR1 SNHLY and CDR2 FYNNEI. The CDR3 is 15 amino acids. The CDR3 coding sequence is TGTGCCAGCAGACCCATCGCCCTTCTAGGGATTGAAGCTTTCTTT. It is translated as CASRPIALLGIEAFF.

This clone has at least ten counts. The J gene is TRBJ2-7, the V gene TRBV18, with unresolved D. Germline-derived CDR1 and CDR2 are KGHSH and LQKENI. Trimming took off 1 base at V and 3 bases at J, with 4 bases between the two ends. This CDR3 spans 12 amino acids. The CDR3 is CASSPQDYEQYF. The CDR3 nucleotides are TGTGCCAGCTCACCACAAGACTACGAGCAGTACTTC. The variable domain in full, with the rest retrieved from reference TRBV18 and TRBJ2-7, is NAGVMQNPRHLVRRRGQEARLRCSPMKGHSHVYWYRQLPEEGLKFMVYLQKENIIDESGMPKERFSAEFPKEGPSILRIQQVVRGDSAAYFCASSPQDYEQYFGPGTRLTVT.

This chain uses TRBV7-2 with TRBJ2-1; TRBD2 agrees at 8 bases. The length of the CDR3 is 19 residues. Germline CDR1 is SGHTA and CDR2 is FQGNSA. V shed 5 bases, J shed 9 bases, and the junction held 24 bases outside the gene matches. The CDR3 sequence is CASSPAGAGGHTWLSEQFF. In DNA, the CDR3 is TGTGCCAGCAGCCCGGCAGGCGCGGGAGGCCATACTTGGCTTAGTGAGCAGTTCTTC.

The CDR3 sequence: CAWSAQLGGRTEAFF. CDR3 in DNA: TGTGCCTGGAGTGCCCAGTTAGGGGGGCGGACTGAAGCTTTCTTT. The rearrangement joins TRBV30 to TRBJ1-1; TRBD1 might be the D (6 bases). Between the trimmed V and J ends, which lost 1 base and 5 bases, there was a span of 17 bases. This CDR3 comprises 15 residues. In germline, CDR1 is GTSNPN, CDR2 SVGIG (reference sequence).

V is TRBV6-6 and J is TRBJ2-3; D might be TRBD2 (6 bases). This CDR3 spans 15 amino acids. Trimming took 5 bases from V and 0 from J, leaving 12 bases between them. CDR1 and CDR2 (germline): MNHNY, SVGAGI (reference sequence). CDR3: CASSNLASSTDTQYF. Here the CDR3 DNA reads TGTGCCAGCAGTAACCTAGCGTCCAGCACAGATACGCAGTATTTT.

This clone was seen more than once but under ten times. The genes are TRBV7-2 and TRBJ2-7; 12 bases match TRBD1. From germline, CDR1 is SGHTA and CDR2 FQGNSA. The CDR3 is 14 residues long. V gave up 3 bases and J gave up 6 bases; unmatched junction bases: 3. CDR3 coding DNA: TGTGCCAGCAGCTTCGGGACAGGGGGCCGCGAGCAGTACTTC. Protein product: CASSFGTGGREQYF. The full variable domain, in which reference TRBV7-2 and TRBJ2-7 provide the parts outside the CDR3, is GAGVSQSPSNKVTEKGKDVELRCDPISGHTALYWYRQSLGQGLEFLIYFQGNSAPDKSGLPSDRFSAERTGGSVSTLTIQRTQQEDSAVYLCASSFGTGGREQYFGPGTRLTVT.

This clone was picked up a small number of times. The chain carries TRBV10-1 and TRBJ2-7; 13 nucleotides line up with TRBD2. J gave up 3 bases and V 4 bases, and 15 bases lay outside the gene matches. This CDR3 spans 19 amino acids. Germline values: CDR1 WNHNN, CDR2 SYGVQD (reference sequence). The CDR3 region has the DNA TGCGCCAGCAGTGGACCAGAGGGACTAGCGGGACCGAAATACTACGAGCAGTACTTC. Translated, it gives CASSGPEGLAGPKYYEQYF.

The V gene is TRBV27, the J gene TRBJ2-7; D possibly uses TRBD1 or TRBD2 (5 bases each). Trimming left V 5 bases short and J 8 bases short, with 19 bases between. CDR3 length: 14 residues. CDR1 is MNHEY, CDR2 SMNVEV, per germline (reference sequence). The CDR3 loop is CASSLPGAFFQQYF. CDR3 DNA sequence: TGTGCCAGCAGTCTTCCCGGGGCCTTCTTCCAGCAGTACTTC.

CDR3 sequence: CASSLTGKDTGELFF. CDR3 coding DNA: TGTGCCAGCAGCTTAACGGGAAAGGACACCGGGGAGCTGTTTTTT. The rearrangement joins TRBV7-8 to TRBJ2-2, with D possibly TRBD2 on 5 matching bases. V dropped 2 bases and J dropped 3 bases, with 10 bases sitting between them. Germline CDR1 is SGHVS and CDR2 is FQNEAQ. This CDR3 spans 15 amino acids.

The chain links TRBV11-2 to TRBJ2-3; tentative D call: TRBD1 (6 bases). V lost 4 bases and J 0 bases, leaving 8 bases between the germline ends. This CDR3 is 14 amino acids long. Germline CDR1 is SGHAT and CDR2 is FQNNGV. CDR3 sequence reads: CASSSTGSTDTQYF. The CDR3 DNA is TGTGCCAGCAGCTCGACAGGCAGCACAGATACGCAGTATTTT.

A single count supports this clone. The CDR3: CASSLGDRGNGYTF. DNA for the CDR3: TGCGCCAGCAGCTTGGGAGACAGGGGCAATGGCTACACCTTC. The rearrangement uses TRBV5-1 and TRBJ1-2; 8 nucleotides match TRBD1. CDR3 length equals 14 residues. V was pared by 0 bases and J by 6 bases, with 4 bases of the junction left unmatched. Germline CDR1 and CDR2: SGHRS and YFSETQ.

V and J are TRBV19 and TRBJ2-3; 12 bases are shared with TRBD2. With 7 bases clipped from V and 0 bases from J, the junction kept 5 bases outside the gene matches. Germline V gene lookup returns CDR1 LNHDA and CDR2 SQIVND (reference sequence). The CDR3 runs to 16 residues. DNA for the CDR3: TGTGCCAGTATCCGGACTAGCGGGATGAGCACAGATACGCAGTATTTT. Its translation is CASIRTSGMSTDTQYF.

The V call is TRBV7-9, the J call TRBJ2-5; D may be TRBD2 (6 bases). The CDR3 consists of 17 residues. Per germline, CDR1 SEHNR and CDR2 FQNEAQ (reference sequence). The V end lost 6 bases, the J end lost 5 bases, and 25 bases lay between the germline ends. CDR3 amino acids: CASRGTRLEGLGETQYF. CDR3 nucleotides: TGTGCCAGCAGGGGAACCCGTCTGGAGGGCCTTGGGGAGACCCAGTACTTC.

V gene TRBV4-2 combines with J gene TRBJ2-1; 8 bases are a match to TRBD2. V dropped 4 bases and J dropped 0; count of bases not matched to a gene: 5. The CDR3 has 16 amino acids. From germline, CDR1 is LGHNA and CDR2 YNFKEQ. The CDR3 region is CASSRIAGSSYNEQFF. The CDR3 DNA follows: TGTGCCAGCAGCCGAATAGCGGGATCCTCCTACAATGAGCAGTTCTTC.

The chain combines TRBV6-5 with TRBJ2-1, with 9 positions matching TRBD2. There are 16 residues in the CDR3. V lost 4 bases to trimming and J lost 8 bases; unmatched junction nucleotides: 12. Looked up from germline, CDR1 is MNHEY and CDR2 is SVGAGI. This chain's CDR3 is CASSSPGRAGGHEQFF. In nucleotides, the CDR3 is TGTGCCAGCAGTTCCCCAGGTCGAGCGGGAGGTCATGAGCAGTTCTTC.

The V gene is TRBV7-2, the J gene TRBJ2-5; no clear D. The CDR3 is 15 amino acids. The V gene lost 7 bases and the J gene lost 1 base, with 16 bases spanning the gap. Germline assignment: CDR1 SGHTA and CDR2 FQGNSA. The CDR3 reads CASTARHRPQETQYF. As DNA, the CDR3 is TGTGCCAGCACCGCCAGACACCGGCCCCAAGAGACCCAGTACTTC.